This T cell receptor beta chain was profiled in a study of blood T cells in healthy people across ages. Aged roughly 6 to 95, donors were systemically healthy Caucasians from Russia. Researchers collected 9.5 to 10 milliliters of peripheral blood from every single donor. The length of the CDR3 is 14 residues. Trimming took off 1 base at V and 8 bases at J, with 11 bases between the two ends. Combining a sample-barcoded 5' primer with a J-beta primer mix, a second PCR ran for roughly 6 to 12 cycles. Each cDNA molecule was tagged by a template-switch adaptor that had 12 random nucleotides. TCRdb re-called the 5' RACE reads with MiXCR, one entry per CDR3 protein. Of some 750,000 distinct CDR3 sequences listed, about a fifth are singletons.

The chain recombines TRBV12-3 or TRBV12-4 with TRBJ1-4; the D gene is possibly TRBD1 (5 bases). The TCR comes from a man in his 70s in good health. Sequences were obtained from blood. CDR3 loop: CASSLGGDPEKLFF. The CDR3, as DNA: TGTGCCAGCAGTTTAGGGGGCGACCCAGAAAAACTGTTTTTT.